This is a list of T cell receptor beta chains from one sample in a study of blood T cells in healthy people across ages. TCRdb processed the 5' RACE reads anew with MiXCR; each CDR3 protein has one entry. The sample contains approximately 2,000,000 distinct CDR3 sequences, approximately 40% of which appear only once. Sequenced material: blood. Receptors were obtained from a human donor in good health. CDR3s include the opening cysteine and the closing phenylalanine or tryptophan. The D gene is left open where the match is weak. Clone size, where shown, is once, few, many, or a class for clones that have expanded.

cdr3_aa: CASSTWTGAGANVLTF
cdr3_nt: TGTGCCAGTAGTACTTGGACAGGGGCCGGGGCCAACGTCCTGACTTTC
d_call: TRBD1
j_call: TRBJ2-6
v_call: TRBV19
clone_size: .

cdr3_aa: CASSSGAETQYF
cdr3_nt: TGTGCCAGCAGTTCAGGGGCAGAGACCCAGTACTTC
d_call: .
j_call: TRBJ2-5
v_call: TRBV6-5
clone_size: few

cdr3_aa: CASSRPGGLVGGNIQYF
cdr3_nt: TGTGCCAGCAGTAGACCCGGGGGGCTGGTCGGCGGAAACATTCAGTACTTC
d_call: .
j_call: TRBJ2-4
v_call: TRBV28
clone_size: .

cdr3_aa: CATSRGGGEGTEAFF
cdr3_nt: TGTGCCACCAGCAGGGGAGGGGGCGAGGGAACTGAAGCTTTCTTT
d_call: TRBD1
j_call: TRBJ1-1
v_call: TRBV15
clone_size: .

cdr3_aa: CASSLVESYEQYF
cdr3_nt: TGTGCCAGCAGCCTGGTGGAGTCCTACGAGCAGTACTTC
d_call: .
j_call: TRBJ2-7
v_call: TRBV6-5
clone_size: many

cdr3_aa: CASSPRLAGAANTGELFF
cdr3_nt: TGTGCCAGCAGCCCGAGACTAGCGGGGGCCGCGAACACCGGGGAGCTGTTTTTT
d_call: TRBD2
j_call: TRBJ2-2
v_call: TRBV4-2
clone_size: .

cdr3_aa: CASTRGADNSPLHF
cdr3_nt: TGTGCCAGCACCCGGGGCGCCGATAATTCACCCCTCCACTTT
d_call: .
j_call: TRBJ1-6
v_call: TRBV6-5
clone_size: few

cdr3_aa: CVSSSGGAMVDTQYF
cdr3_nt: TGTGTCAGCTCTAGCGGGGGGGCGATGGTAGATACGCAGTATTTT
d_call: TRBD2
j_call: TRBJ2-3
v_call: TRBV12-3/TRBV12-4
clone_size: .

cdr3_aa: CASKVGPIYEQYF
cdr3_nt: TGTGCCAGCAAGGTTGGTCCTATCTACGAGCAGTACTTC
d_call: .
j_call: TRBJ2-7
v_call: TRBV6-1
clone_size: few

cdr3_aa: CASSLPGISYEQYF
cdr3_nt: TGTGCCAGCAGCTTACCAGGGATCTCCTACGAGCAGTACTTC
d_call: .
j_call: TRBJ2-7
v_call: TRBV7-2
clone_size: many

cdr3_aa: CSAKETGGDYSNQPQHF
cdr3_nt: TGCAGTGCTAAGGAGACAGGGGGCGATTATAGCAATCAGCCCCAGCATTTT
d_call: TRBD1
j_call: TRBJ1-5
v_call: TRBV20-1
clone_size: .

cdr3_aa: CASSQDHLRQGREPQHF
cdr3_nt: TGCGCCAGCAGCCAAGATCACCTGAGGCAGGGGCGAGAGCCCCAGCATTTT
d_call: .
j_call: TRBJ1-5
v_call: TRBV4-3
clone_size: few

cdr3_aa: CASSFGAVPYEQYF
cdr3_nt: TGTGCCAGCAGCTTCGGGGCGGTACCCTACGAGCAGTACTTC
d_call: .
j_call: TRBJ2-7
v_call: TRBV5-6
clone_size: .

cdr3_aa: CASFETGGDQPQHF
cdr3_nt: TGTGCCAGCTTTGAGACAGGGGGCGATCAGCCCCAGCATTTT
d_call: TRBD1
j_call: TRBJ1-5
v_call: TRBV28
clone_size: .

cdr3_aa: CASGQEGPGQTFLGETQYF
cdr3_nt: TGCGCCAGCGGCCAAGAAGGGCCGGGACAGACGTTCTTAGGGGAGACCCAGTACTTC
d_call: TRBD1
j_call: TRBJ2-5
v_call: TRBV4-3
clone_size: few

cdr3_aa: CASSPSGPPLPQYF
cdr3_nt: TGCGCCAGCAGCCCTAGCGGACCACCCCTTCCGCAGTACTTC
d_call: TRBD2
j_call: TRBJ2-5
v_call: TRBV4-3
clone_size: once

cdr3_aa: CSVLLAPYNEQFF
cdr3_nt: TGCAGCGTACTATTAGCCCCCTACAATGAGCAGTTCTTC
d_call: .
j_call: TRBJ2-1
v_call: TRBV29-1
clone_size: .

cdr3_aa: CSASRGAGEYYNEQFF
cdr3_nt: TGCAGTGCTAGTAGAGGGGCGGGGGAATACTACAATGAGCAGTTCTTC
d_call: TRBD2
j_call: TRBJ2-1
v_call: TRBV20-1
clone_size: few

cdr3_aa: CASSQDVISGQFF
cdr3_nt: TGTGCCAGCAGCCAAGATGTAATTAGCGGGCAGTTCTTC
d_call: .
j_call: TRBJ2-1
v_call: TRBV3-1
clone_size: few

cdr3_aa: CASSLGRSSFNEQFF
cdr3_nt: TGTGCCAGCAGCTTAGGGCGGTCCTCCTTCAATGAGCAGTTCTTC
d_call: .
j_call: TRBJ2-1
v_call: TRBV7-2
clone_size: .

cdr3_aa: CASSASGRDQPQHF
cdr3_nt: TGCGCCAGCAGCGCCTCGGGAAGGGATCAGCCCCAGCATTTT
d_call: .
j_call: TRBJ1-5
v_call: TRBV6-2/TRBV6-3
clone_size: once

cdr3_aa: CSGPRQLNTEAFF
cdr3_nt: TGCAGTGGGCCGAGGCAGCTGAACACTGAAGCTTTCTTT
d_call: .
j_call: TRBJ1-1
v_call: TRBV20-1
clone_size: few

cdr3_aa: CASSQEGDRRGYGYTF
cdr3_nt: TGCGCCAGCAGCCAAGAAGGGGACAGACGAGGCTATGGCTACACCTTC
d_call: TRBD1
j_call: TRBJ1-2
v_call: TRBV4-1
clone_size: .

cdr3_aa: CSALSGGIHNEQFF
cdr3_nt: TGCAGTGCTCTTAGCGGGGGTATCCACAATGAGCAGTTCTTC
d_call: TRBD2
j_call: TRBJ2-1
v_call: TRBV20-1
clone_size: few

cdr3_aa: CASSSSGTGGWYTEAFF
cdr3_nt: TGTGCCAGCAGCTCGTCCGGGACAGGGGGCTGGTACACTGAAGCTTTCTTT
d_call: TRBD1
j_call: TRBJ1-1
v_call: TRBV7-9
clone_size: .

cdr3_aa: CASSIVGTEAYEQYF
cdr3_nt: TGTGCCAGCAGCATAGTCGGGACGGAGGCCTACGAGCAGTACTTC
d_call: .
j_call: TRBJ2-7
v_call: TRBV13
clone_size: .

cdr3_aa: CASSWGGLANEQYF
cdr3_nt: TGTGCCAGCAGCTGGGGGGGACTAGCGAATGAGCAGTACTTC
d_call: TRBD2
j_call: TRBJ2-5
v_call: TRBV5-6
clone_size: .

cdr3_aa: CSARLPNRGFTF
cdr3_nt: TGCAGTGCTAGACTTCCCAATCGGGGGTTCACCTTC
d_call: .
j_call: TRBJ1-2
v_call: TRBV20-1
clone_size: few

cdr3_aa: CASSQAQGLGELFF
cdr3_nt: TGTGCCAGCAGCCAGGCCCAGGGGCTCGGGGAGCTGTTTTTT
d_call: .
j_call: TRBJ2-2
v_call: TRBV4-2
clone_size: few

cdr3_aa: CSAYSPRTSRSYEQYF
cdr3_nt: TGCAGTGCCTATAGCCCACGGACCTCGCGTTCCTACGAGCAGTACTTC
d_call: .
j_call: TRBJ2-7
v_call: TRBV20-1
clone_size: few

cdr3_aa: CASSQDPGLERGYTF
cdr3_nt: TGTGCCAGCAGCCAAGACCCGGGACTTGAACGGGGCTACACCTTC
d_call: .
j_call: TRBJ1-2
v_call: TRBV7-2
clone_size: few

cdr3_aa: CASRSNEVRKYF
cdr3_nt: TGCGCCAGCAGATCCAACGAGGTTCGGAAGTACTTC
d_call: .
j_call: TRBJ2-5
v_call: TRBV5-1
clone_size: .

cdr3_aa: CATSRELAGGINEQFF
cdr3_nt: TGTGCCACCAGCAGAGAACTAGCGGGGGGAATCAATGAGCAGTTCTTC
d_call: TRBD2
j_call: TRBJ2-1
v_call: TRBV15
clone_size: few

cdr3_aa: CSARHKGDLNEKLFF
cdr3_nt: TGCAGTGCTAGACACAAGGGGGACCTTAATGAAAAACTGTTTTTT
d_call: .
j_call: TRBJ1-4
v_call: TRBV20-1
clone_size: .

cdr3_aa: CASSPLGGTNDKLFF
cdr3_nt: TGTGCCAGCAGCCCCTTAGGGGGGACTAATGACAAACTGTTTTTT
d_call: .
j_call: TRBJ1-4
v_call: TRBV12-3/TRBV12-4
clone_size: .

cdr3_aa: CASSRLVERGLYNEQFF
cdr3_nt: TGTGCCAGCAGCCGTTTAGTAGAGCGGGGGCTCTACAATGAGCAGTTCTTC
d_call: TRBD2
j_call: TRBJ2-1
v_call: TRBV7-9
clone_size: .

cdr3_aa: CAISESTAGGNQPQHF
cdr3_nt: TGTGCCATCAGTGAGTCGACGGCAGGGGGAAATCAGCCCCAGCATTTT
d_call: TRBD1
j_call: TRBJ1-5
v_call: TRBV10-3
clone_size: .

cdr3_aa: CASSLGWIVYEQYF
cdr3_nt: TGTGCCAGCAGCCTCGGATGGATTGTTTACGAGCAGTACTTC
d_call: .
j_call: TRBJ2-7
v_call: TRBV7-2
clone_size: .

cdr3_aa: CSVEREVSTDTQYF
cdr3_nt: TGCAGCGTTGAGCGGGAGGTTAGCACAGATACGCAGTATTTT
d_call: TRBD2
j_call: TRBJ2-3
v_call: TRBV29-1
clone_size: .

cdr3_aa: CASRQKLGYEQYF
cdr3_nt: TGTGCCAGCAGGCAAAAGTTAGGTTACGAGCAGTACTTC
d_call: .
j_call: TRBJ2-7
v_call: TRBV3-1
clone_size: few

cdr3_aa: CASHWRDEQYF
cdr3_nt: TGTGCCAGCCACTGGCGGGACGAGCAGTACTTC
d_call: .
j_call: TRBJ2-7
v_call: TRBV7-9
clone_size: few

cdr3_aa: CSVPAGTGWSGANVLTF
cdr3_nt: TGCAGCGTGCCAGCCGGGACAGGGTGGTCTGGGGCCAACGTCCTGACTTTC
d_call: TRBD1
j_call: TRBJ2-6
v_call: TRBV29-1
clone_size: .

cdr3_aa: CASSPLLMNTEAFF
cdr3_nt: TGCGCCAGCAGCCCCTTACTTATGAACACTGAAGCTTTCTTT
d_call: .
j_call: TRBJ1-1
v_call: TRBV5-1
clone_size: few

cdr3_aa: CAGSFLDRQGYTF
cdr3_nt: TGTGCCGGCAGTTTTCTCGACAGGCAGGGCTACACCTTC
d_call: .
j_call: TRBJ1-2
v_call: TRBV12-3/TRBV12-4
clone_size: once

cdr3_aa: CAISDGGLAGGPHEQFF
cdr3_nt: TGTGCCATCAGTGACGGGGGACTAGCGGGGGGGCCGCATGAGCAGTTCTTC
d_call: TRBD2
j_call: TRBJ2-1
v_call: TRBV10-3
clone_size: few

cdr3_aa: CASSLSLPTDTQYF
cdr3_nt: TGTGCCAGCAGCTTATCTTTACCTACAGATACGCAGTATTTT
d_call: .
j_call: TRBJ2-3
v_call: TRBV11-3
clone_size: few

cdr3_aa: CASSKDSPPNYGYTF
cdr3_nt: TGTGCCAGCAGCAAGGACAGTCCCCCCAACTATGGCTACACCTTC
d_call: .
j_call: TRBJ1-2
v_call: TRBV7-2
clone_size: .

cdr3_aa: CASSSPVRLAGGPRETQYF
cdr3_nt: TGTGCCAGCAGTTCCCCTGTGAGACTAGCGGGGGGGCCCAGGGAGACCCAGTACTTC
d_call: TRBD2
j_call: TRBJ2-5
v_call: TRBV6-2/TRBV6-3
clone_size: .

cdr3_aa: CASSFHTGPYGYTF
cdr3_nt: TGTGCCAGCAGTTTTCATACAGGTCCCTATGGCTACACCTTC
d_call: .
j_call: TRBJ1-2
v_call: TRBV12-3/TRBV12-4
clone_size: once

cdr3_aa: CASSQDSSVPDTQYF
cdr3_nt: TGCGCCAGCAGCCAAGATTCCTCGGTTCCCGATACGCAGTATTTT
d_call: .
j_call: TRBJ2-3
v_call: TRBV4-3
clone_size: few

cdr3_aa: CASSADWSGEQYF
cdr3_nt: TGTGCCAGCAGCGCCGACTGGTCGGGGGAGCAGTACTTC
d_call: .
j_call: TRBJ2-5
v_call: TRBV6-1
clone_size: .

cdr3_aa: CASSPGSGGEETQYF
cdr3_nt: TGTGCCAGCAGCCCGGGTAGCGGGGGGGAAGAGACCCAGTACTTC
d_call: TRBD2
j_call: TRBJ2-5
v_call: TRBV7-3
clone_size: few

cdr3_aa: CASKTGPTTSAGELFF
cdr3_nt: TGTGCCAGCAAAACGGGCCCAACTACCAGCGCCGGGGAGCTGTTTTTT
d_call: .
j_call: TRBJ2-2
v_call: TRBV12-3/TRBV12-4
clone_size: few

cdr3_aa: CASSLEVTWGADLLNTEAFF
cdr3_nt: TGCGCCAGCAGCTTGGAAGTTACTTGGGGGGCAGACCTTTTGAACACTGAAGCTTTCTTT
d_call: .
j_call: TRBJ1-1
v_call: TRBV5-1
clone_size: .

cdr3_aa: CASNRRDEQYF
cdr3_nt: TGTGCCAGCAATCGGAGGGACGAGCAGTACTTC
d_call: .
j_call: TRBJ2-7
v_call: TRBV6-2/TRBV6-3
clone_size: few